Given below is one TCR beta chain in context. Its matching antigen is unknown. The method was immunoSEQ multiplex PCR; TCRdb's version includes in-frame clones alone and lacks a portion of them. This sample has some 130,000 clones; 88% occur once, and the top ten carry around 3.5%. There are 13 residues in the CDR3. Trimming removed 7 bases at V and 4 bases at J, with 11 bases between. Germline CDR1 is LNHDA and CDR2 is SQIVND (reference sequence). The sample comes from a study of T cell responses to AZD1222 COVID-19 vaccine. Study observations and caveats: The study identified only a handful of AZD1222 recipients as seropositive at baseline.

This clonotype originated in an adult in good health. The sequenced sample was peripheral blood, obtained on day 0 of AZD1222 vaccination. The chain carries TRBV19 and TRBJ2-1, with no clear D. CDR3 sequence (DNA): TGTGCCAGTACCGATCGGATTTACAATGAGCAGTTCTTC. This encodes CASTDRIYNEQFF.